This passage covers 22 T cell receptor beta chains from one sample sequenced in a study of human T cells and chemical hapten exposure. This sample's time point: healthy volunteer bleed at 6 weeks. Unfractionated whole blood served as the source for total RNA extraction. TCRdb itself ran the RACE reads through MiXCR, one entry per CDR3 protein. The data contain tens of thousands of distinct CDR3 sequences, about 3.5% of them singletons. The specimen sequenced was whole blood. These receptors all come from a human donor in good health. Some clones in this sample may be carry-over from other donors' samples.

This chain links TRBV18 with TRBJ2-6; the D gene is possibly TRBD1 (6 bases). Germline-derived CDR1 and CDR2 are KGHSH and LQKENI. The CDR3 sequence is 16 residues long. The V end was cut by 6 bases, the J end by 2 bases, with 14 bases between. The DNA for the CDR3 is TGTGCCAGCTCCACGAGGCAGGGGACTGGGGCCAACGTCCTGACTTTC. Translated, it gives CASSTRQGTGANVLTF.

This clonotype was observed many times. The chain recombines TRBV20-1 with TRBJ2-3; 7 bases align to TRBD1. The germline V gene encodes CDR1 DFQATT and CDR2 SNEGSKA (reference sequence). Trimming cost V 5 bases and J 2 bases; bases outside gene matches: 1. There are 12 residues in the CDR3. The CDR3 protein is CSAGQATDTQYF. The DNA for the CDR3 is TGCAGTGCTGGACAGGCCACAGATACGCAGTATTTT.

This clonotype was seen repeatedly, ten times or more. The chain is built from TRBV11-2 and TRBJ2-5, with 12 bases matching TRBD2. Looked up from germline, CDR1 is SGHAT and CDR2 is FQNNGV. V lost 4 bases and J lost 3; bases outside the gene matches: 6. The CDR3 covers 16 residues. The CDR3 loop reads CASSSRTSGTKETQYF. In nucleotides, the CDR3 is TGTGCCAGCAGCTCCCGGACTAGCGGGACGAAAGAGACCCAGTACTTC.

This clonotype has a handful of counts. The chain employs TRBV10-3 and TRBJ1-1; 8 bases line up with TRBD1. Germline V gene data show CDR1 as ENHRY and CDR2 as SYGVKD. The CDR3 has 15 amino acids. The V gene end was trimmed by 4 bases and the J gene end by 6 bases; junction bases not matched to a gene: 10. DNA of the CDR3: TGTGCCATCAGTGGTAGGACAGGGCAAATGGCTGAAGCTTTCTTT. Its translation is CAISGRTGQMAEAFF.

This clonotype was detected ten times or more. This chain joins TRBV4-1 and TRBJ1-2; D remains unclear. This CDR3 has 13 amino acids. Germline V lookup: CDR1 MGHRA, CDR2 YSYEKL. Trimming shortened V by 3 bases and J by 6 bases, and 11 bases separated the two germline ends. The CDR3 is CASSHVGLHGYTF. The CDR3 nucleotides are TGCGCCAGCAGCCACGTAGGGCTGCATGGCTACACCTTC.

This clonotype was seen at least ten times. The chain uses TRBV11-2 and TRBJ2-2; D call uncertain. CDR1 and CDR2 (germline): SGHAT, FQNNGV. Trimming took off 1 base at V and 8 bases at J, with 11 bases between the two ends. CDR3 size: 14 residues. The CDR3 spells CASSLVLSAGELFF. The CDR3 nucleotides read TGTGCCAGCAGCTTAGTACTGTCGGCGGGGGAGCTGTTTTTT.

The CDR3 nucleotides are TGTGCCAGTAGGATGGACAGGGACACCGGGGAGCTGTTTTTT. This codes for CASRMDRDTGELFF. The gene calls are TRBV19 and TRBJ2-2; 8 bases fit TRBD1. The CDR3 runs to 14 residues. V shed 6 bases, J shed 3 bases, and the junction held 3 bases outside the gene matches. From germline, CDR1 is LNHDA and CDR2 SQIVND (reference sequence).

This clonotype was observed many times. The chain is built from TRBV13 and TRBJ2-7, with D unresolved. Germline-derived CDR1 and CDR2 are PRHDT and FYEKMQ (reference sequence). Trimming left V 3 bases short and J 7 bases short, with 10 bases between. This CDR3 has 12 amino acids. The CDR3 region is CASSFGRGEQYF. DNA for the CDR3: TGTGCCAGCAGCTTCGGCCGTGGGGAGCAGTACTTC.

This clonotype was detected many times. This sequence joins TRBV7-9 and TRBJ2-7; 10 positions agree with TRBD2. The CDR3 runs to 15 residues. Germline lookup yields CDR1 SEHNR and CDR2 FQNEAQ (reference sequence). The J segment lost 3 bases and the V segment lost 6 bases, leaving 8 bases of the junction unmatched. The chain's CDR3 is CASRPGTSDNYEQYF. CDR3 nucleotides: TGTGCCAGCAGGCCCGGGACTAGCGATAACTACGAGCAGTACTTC.

V is TRBV20-1 and J is TRBJ1-4; 11 bases agree with TRBD1. The CDR3 has 15 amino acids. Germline loops: CDR1 DFQATT, CDR2 SNEGSKA (reference sequence). The CDR3 nucleotides are TGCAGCTACGGAGAAGGACAGGGGGCGGATGAAAAACTGTTTTTT. Translating it yields CSYGEGQGADEKLFF.

The chain links TRBV28 to TRBJ2-1, with D uncertain. Per the germline V gene, CDR1 is MDHEN and CDR2 is SYDVKM. CDR3 length: 12 amino acids. Trimming cost V 8 bases and J 4 bases, with 9 bases left between them. The CDR3, as DNA: TGTGCCAGCGAGGCAGAGTACAATGAGCAGTTCTTC. Translation: CASEAEYNEQFF. Complete variable domain (other parts from reference TRBV28 and TRBJ2-1): DVKVTQSSRYLVKRTGEKVFLECVQDMDHENMFWYRQDPGLGLRLIYFSYDVKMKEKGDIPEGYSVSREKKERFSLILESASTNQTSMYLCASEAEYNEQFFGPGTRLTVL.

This clonotype was observed many times. This chain links TRBV28 with TRBJ2-1; TRBD2 matches at 9 bases. Germline V gives CDR1 MDHEN, CDR2 SYDVKM. The CDR3 totals 15 residues. The V gene end was trimmed by 5 bases and the J gene end by 6 bases; junction bases not matched to a gene: 8. The CDR3 DNA reads TGTGCCAGCAGTCTACCGGGGACTAGCTTCAATGAGCAGTTCTTC. Translation gives CASSLPGTSFNEQFF.

This clonotype was counted many times. This chain joins TRBV12-3 or TRBV12-4 and TRBJ1-3, with D hard to call. V gave up 6 bases and J gave up 4 bases, with 13 bases separating them. CDR3 size: 14 residues. The chain's CDR3 is CASRFRRAGNTIYF. CDR3 nucleotides: TGTGCCAGCAGGTTTCGAAGGGCCGGAAACACCATATATTTT.

This clonotype was counted at least ten times. The chain employs TRBV4-2 and TRBJ2-7, with 7 positions matching TRBD2. V dropped 0 bases and J dropped 0; count of bases not matched to a gene: 5. In germline, CDR1 is LGHNA, CDR2 YNFKEQ. The CDR3 extends over 16 amino acids. The CDR3 DNA sequence: TGTGCCAGCAGCCAAGAGCCCCGGGACTACTCCTACGAGCAGTACTTC. Its translation is CASSQEPRDYSYEQYF.

A few counts support this clonotype. CDR3 DNA sequence: TGTGCCAGCTCACCTACCACGGGACAGGGATTGGCTTTCTTT. Translated, it gives CASSPTTGQGLAFF. The chain carries TRBV18 and TRBJ1-1; 9 nucleotides match TRBD1. The CDR3 consists of 14 residues. Trimming cost V 3 bases and J 11 bases; bases outside gene matches: 10. Germline CDR1 KGHSH, CDR2 LQKENI. The full variable domain, its missing parts supplied by reference TRBV18 and TRBJ1-1, is NAGVMQNPRHLVRRRGQEARLRCSPMKGHSHVYWYRQLPEEGLKFMVYLQKENIIDESGMPKERFSAEFPKEGPSILRIQQVVRGDSAAYFCASSPTTGQGLAFFGQGTRLTVV.

The rearrangement links TRBV9 to TRBJ2-4; 7 bases fit TRBD2. Germline CDR1 SGDLS, CDR2 YYNGEE. The CDR3 is 16 amino acids. V lost 3 bases, J lost 3 bases, and 9 bases stayed unmatched. The CDR3 region is CASSGAAWGGKNIQYF. The CDR3 bases are TGTGCCAGCAGCGGGGCCGCTTGGGGGGGCAAAAACATTCAGTACTTC.

In this sample, this clonotype turned up many times. The chain couples TRBV7-8 to TRBJ2-1; 7 bases match TRBD2. With 5 bases clipped from V and 4 bases from J, the junction kept 5 bases outside the gene matches. This CDR3 contains 14 residues. Germline V gene lookup returns CDR1 SGHVS and CDR2 FQNEAQ. The CDR3 DNA sequence: TGTGCCAGCAGCCATAGCGGGTTTTACAATGAGCAGTTCTTC. Translation: CASSHSGFYNEQFF.

This clonotype was detected only a few times. The chain couples TRBV6-2 or TRBV6-3 to TRBJ2-3; D may be TRBD1 or TRBD2 (6 bases each). CDR3 length: 15 amino acids. The V gene lost 2 bases and the J gene lost 1 base, with 10 bases spanning the gap. Germline values: CDR1 MNHEY, CDR2 SVGEGT. The CDR3 here is CASSYGGLGTDTQYF. CDR3 sequence (DNA): TGTGCCAGCAGTTACGGGGGGCTTGGCACAGATACGCAGTATTTT.

This rearrangement joins TRBV6-6 to TRBJ2-3; D gene uncertain. The CDR3 length is 15 residues. CDR1 is MNHNY and CDR2 is SVGAGI in the germline V gene (reference sequence). Trimming cost V 6 bases and J 1 base, with 14 bases left between them. The CDR3 DNA is TGTGCCAGCAGGGGCGGCAGACGGGGCACAGATACGCAGTATTTT. Translating it yields CASRGGRRGTDTQYF.

This clonotype was counted many times. The DNA of the CDR3 is TGTGCCAGCAACCCCTTGGGGGGGAAGAACACTGAAGCTTTCTTT. Translating it yields CASNPLGGKNTEAFF. The chain has TRBV5-5 and TRBJ1-1, with D maybe TRBD1 (5 bases). Germline lookup yields CDR1 SGHKS and CDR2 YYEKEE (reference sequence). V was shortened by 6 bases and J by 1 base, with 16 bases between the two germline ends. The CDR3 sequence is 15 residues long.

This clonotype was observed a handful of times. V is TRBV27 and J is TRBJ2-7; D is possibly TRBD1 or TRBD2 (6 bases each). Germline CDR1 and CDR2: MNHEY and SMNVEV (reference sequence). Trimming cost V 5 bases and J 3 bases, with 17 bases left between them. The CDR3 consists of 15 residues. The CDR3 DNA reads as TGTGCCAGCAGTCCGCGTCCGGGGGCTCTCTACGAGCAGTACTTC. Translation: CASSPRPGALYEQYF.

This clonotype was counted between two and nine times. The chain has TRBV11-2 and TRBJ1-1; D remains unclear. This CDR3 is 13 amino acids long. Per germline, CDR1 SGHAT and CDR2 FQNNGV. V gave up 2 bases and J gave up 5 bases, with 9 bases separating them. The CDR3 here is CASSLTPLTEAFF. The CDR3 nucleotides read TGTGCCAGCAGCTTAACGCCGCTGACTGAAGCTTTCTTT.